The TCR beta chain under discussion was sequenced for a study of T cell responses to AZD1222 COVID-19 vaccine (dated by TCRdb to 2020 to 2023). Regarding the research as a whole: AZD1222 recipients with second doses at about 4 weeks or about 12 weeks were pooled, because spike-specific TCR depth and breadth did not differ between schedules. A total of 233 trial participants underwent TCR sequencing, of whom about 210 received two doses of AZD1222 and approximately 25 received two doses of the MenACWY control vaccine. Enrollment into the trials was organized by age into subgroups of 18-55, 56-69 and 70-plus years, and those subgroups contained about 160, 30 and 59 TCR-sequenced participants, respectively. Broader findings and caveats from the paper: Spike-specific TCR breadth and depth rose significantly after two AZD1222 doses compared with day 0 and with MenACWY recipients. Only a handful of AZD1222 recipients were SARS-CoV-2 seropositive at baseline, limiting conclusions about previously exposed vaccinees. The vaccine-associated CD4 TCRs covered the entire spike protein, and the dominant responses fell in regions 160-218 and 743-854. In the small 56-69-year group, the increase in depth fell short of significance, most likely because of low power. Participants were mostly white British and included more females than males, and it was suggested by the authors that clonal diversity may have been underestimated. Reportedly, close to half of the unique spike-specific TCRs recognized epitopes lying outside the regions that are mutated in the B.1.351 and B.1.1.7 variants. Because no day 14 peak-response samples were available, repertoires were characterized only after the peak T cell response.

The CDR3 regions of human TCRbeta chains were analyzed by immunosequencing. The published analysis was carried out like this. TCRs in the repertoires were matched against a reference library of SARS-CoV-2-specific TCRs that had been generated with the MIRA antigen-specificity platform. Breadth was defined as the fraction of unique TCRs that were SARS-CoV-2-associated, and depth was defined as the fraction of total T cells that were SARS-CoV-2-associated. Using the MIRA data, every spike-specific TCR was mapped to the spike region that the TCR reacted to and assigned to either a CD4 or a CD8 class. Log10-transformed breadth and depth values were compared by one-way ANOVA with Sidak's multiple comparisons tests. The table was pulled from immuneACCESS by TCRdb, which kept in-frame rearrangements only. Such tables lose some clones; where checked, under half of the loss comes from unresolved V genes, and the rest has no known cause. V, J and clone size derive from that table, while D and trimming were established from the DNA sequence. The sample has 87,000 or so clones on record, about 89% of them singletons. Together, the top ten hold around 3.9% of the sample.

The sample's time point, from its label and the paper: baseline before first vaccination. Samples from vaccinated people were obtained from the UK trials COV001 and COV002, which included a single-blind randomized controlled phase 2/3 trial of AZD1222 (ChAdOx1 nCoV-19) in healthy adults. For TCRbeta chain sequencing, PBMC samples were collected from trial participants at day 0 and at day 28 after the second dose. This clone was seen a few times. Its antigen remains unidentified. Base-call qualities are not available, and no considerably larger clone is one nucleotide away. Trimming removed 2 bases from V and 2 bases from J; the gene matches leave 6 bases unexplained. The CDR3 measures 17 amino acids from cysteine to phenylalanine. Kept here is only the CDR3 DNA, which spans 51 bases and is read in frame from base 1. Reading the germline V gene gives CDR1 MNHNS and CDR2 SASEGT.

This TCR was recovered from an adult in good health. Here the sequenced sample was peripheral blood, taken on day 0 of AZD1222 vaccination. In this chain, TRBV6-1 is recombined with TRBJ1-6, and 7 junctional nucleotides match TRBD1. The DNA is as follows: TGTGCCAGCAGTGAACAGGGGGGGATCGCCTATAATTCACCCCTCCACTTT. The translation is CASSEQGGIAYNSPLHF.